The 4 T cell receptor beta chains in this list originate from one sample, sequenced in a study of patients and donors after allogeneic stem cell transplantation. TCRdb reprocessed the RT-PCR reads via MiXCR and lists one record per CDR3 protein. The sample shows over 65,000 distinct CDR3 sequences, 26% of them seen only once. Specimen: blood, either unsorted or a sorted T cell fraction (not recorded which). All receptors derive from a human donor who was either an allogeneic HSCT recipient or a stem cell or donor lymphocyte infusion donor (not recorded which). It is not recorded whose cells these are; they may come from a transplant donor.

This sequence joins TRBV5-1 and TRBJ2-7; D not resolved. CDR3 length: 15 amino acids. Trimming stripped 2 bases from V and 1 base from J, with 13 bases between. The germline gives CDR1 SGHRS, CDR2 YFSETQ. The CDR3 loop reads CASSFGTPFSYEQYF. As DNA, the CDR3 is TGCGCCAGCAGCTTTGGAACTCCTTTTTCCTACGAGCAGTACTTC.

This clonotype was counted between two and nine times. The chain has TRBV5-1 and TRBJ1-4; D might be TRBD1 (5 bases). This CDR3 is 14 amino acids long. V dropped 1 base and J dropped 7 bases, with 11 bases sitting between them. The germline CDR1 and CDR2 sequences are SGHRS and YFSETQ. CDR3 DNA sequence: TGCGCCAGCAGCTTGTCGTGGGGCGGTGAAAAACTGTTTTTT. Protein sequence: CASSLSWGGEKLFF.

The rearrangement links TRBV5-1 to TRBJ2-7; 12 nucleotides align to TRBD1. Unmatched junction bases numbered 5, after V lost 4 bases and J lost 6 bases. The CDR3 is 14 residues long. The V gene's germline CDR1 is SGHRS and CDR2 YFSETQ. CDR3 protein: CASSMGQGALEQYF. CDR3 DNA sequence: TGCGCCAGCAGCATGGGACAGGGGGCCCTCGAGCAGTACTTC.

This clonotype came up a few times. This rearrangement joins TRBV5-6 to TRBJ1-1; D is unresolved. Trimming shortened V by 0 bases and J by 5 bases, and 8 bases separated the two germline ends. CDR3 length: 13 residues. The germline CDR1 and CDR2 sequences are SGHDT and YYEEEE. CDR3 DNA: TGTGCCAGCAGCTTGGCCGGGTGGACTGAAGCTTTCTTT. Residues: CASSLAGWTEAFF.